Described below is a single T cell receptor (beta chain) sequence and its context. Source study methods: By means of reference gene primer amplification, nucleated cell counts were estimated. Libraries were prepared by immunoSEQ multiplex PCR; TCRdb keeps only in-frame clonotypes and omits some of them. From that table come the V and J calls and clone size; the DNA was used to work out D and trimming. The repertoire holds roughly 56,000 clones, with about 85% as singletons. The germline gives CDR1 SGHAT, CDR2 FQNNGV. CDR3 size: 16 residues. Losses at the gene ends were 2 bases for V and 1 base for J; bases not matched to a gene: 5. The sample comes from a study of blood T cell repertoires in COVID-19. Study as a whole: From the United States, Italy and Spain came samples of acute and convalescent COVID-19. Sample material is recorded as cDNA or gDNA derived from T cells, B-cell-depleted T cells, or PBMCs.

The TCR comes from a human donor in a cohort sampled during active COVID-19. This chain uses TRBV11-2 with TRBJ2-5; 9 bases match TRBD2. Material for sequencing was peripheral blood. The CDR3 bases are TGTGCCAGCAGCTTAAGGGCTAGCGGGACCCAAGAGACCCAGTACTTC. This encodes CASSLRASGTQETQYF.